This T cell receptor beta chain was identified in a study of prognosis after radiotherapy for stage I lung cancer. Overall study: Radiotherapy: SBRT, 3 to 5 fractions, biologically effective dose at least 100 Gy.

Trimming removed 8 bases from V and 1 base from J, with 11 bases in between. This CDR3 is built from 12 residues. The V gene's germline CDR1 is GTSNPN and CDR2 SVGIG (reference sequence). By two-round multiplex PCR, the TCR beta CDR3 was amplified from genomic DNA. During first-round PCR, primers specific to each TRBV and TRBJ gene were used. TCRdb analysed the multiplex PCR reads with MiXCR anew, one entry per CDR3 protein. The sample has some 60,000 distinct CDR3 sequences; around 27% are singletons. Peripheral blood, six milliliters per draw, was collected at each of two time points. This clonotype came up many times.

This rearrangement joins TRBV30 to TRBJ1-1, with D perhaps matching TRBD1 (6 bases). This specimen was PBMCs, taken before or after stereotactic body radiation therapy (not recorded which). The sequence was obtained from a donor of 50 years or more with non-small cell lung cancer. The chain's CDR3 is CAPTGQNTEAFF. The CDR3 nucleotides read TGTGCCCCGACGGGACAGAACACTGAAGCTTTCTTT.